This T cell receptor beta chain appears in the sequencing data of a study of blood T cell repertoires in COVID-19. Whole-study context: PBMCs, B-cell-depleted T cells, or T cells were the source of the cDNA or gDNA that made up the material.

Method: immunoSEQ multiplex PCR; TCRdb's copy keeps in-frame clones and lacks some. Of about 400,000 clones in the sample, around 90% were seen once. The V gene end was trimmed by 3 bases and the J gene end by 3 bases; junction bases not matched to a gene: 3. From germline, CDR1 is SGHNT and CDR2 YENEEA. This CDR3 is 15 amino acids long. Sequencing input: PBMCs or T cells enriched from blood (not recorded which). The chain has TRBV11-3 and TRBJ2-1; 9 bases agree with TRBD1. The receptor was isolated from a woman between 40 and 55 years old with acute COVID-19. CDR3 DNA: TGTGCCAGCAGCTTCCGGGACAGGGACTACAATGAGCAGTTCTTC. Protein sequence: CASSFRDRDYNEQFF. Looking up the rest from reference TRBV11-3 and TRBJ2-1 gives the full variable domain: EAGVVQSPRYKIIEKKQPVAFWCNPISGHNTLYWYLQNLGQGPELLIRYENEEAVDDSQLPKDRFSAERLKGVDSTLKIQPAELGDSAVYLCASSFRDRDYNEQFFGPGTRLTVL.